Presented here are 5 T cell receptor beta chains from one specimen sequenced in a study of blood T cell repertoires in COVID-19. Only in-frame clones appear in the TCRdb table, and some are missing; sequencing was by immunoSEQ multiplex PCR. The sample records fewer than 350,000 clones, about 89% being singletons. The sample was peripheral blood. These receptors came from a man aged 40-49 years with acute or convalescent COVID-19.

The V and J genes are TRBV29-1 and TRBJ2-7; 11 positions match TRBD2. The germline CDR1 and CDR2 sequences are SQVTM and ANQGSEA. The CDR3 is made up of 12 amino acids. V trimming: 2 bases; J trimming: 10 bases; junction bases outside the gene matches: 4. The CDR3: CSVELAGGRQYF. CDR3 coding DNA: TGCAGCGTTGAACTAGCGGGGGGCAGACAGTACTTC.

This clone came up once. CDR3 region: CASSESQGVTDTQYF. As DNA, the CDR3 is TGTGCCAGTAGTGAAAGCCAGGGGGTTACAGATACGCAGTATTTT. This chain joins TRBV19 and TRBJ2-3, with 7 nucleotides matching TRBD1. V trimming: 5 bases; J trimming: 3 bases; junction bases outside the gene matches: 8. The CDR3 runs 15 residues. Germline-derived CDR1 and CDR2 are LNHDA and SQIVND (reference sequence).

This clone was observed a few times. J is TRBJ2-7 and V is TRBV23-1; 9 bases fit TRBD1. TRBV23-1 is noted as an ORF with a role that remains uncertain. V lost 0 bases to trimming and J lost 4 bases; unmatched junction nucleotides: 7. The CDR3 totals 16 residues. CDR3 in amino acids: CASSQSKGQGPYEQYF. The CDR3 DNA reads as TGCGCCAGCAGTCAATCGAAGGGACAGGGTCCATACGAGCAGTACTTC.

The chain uses TRBV5-6 and TRBJ2-3; 8 bases agree with TRBD1. The germline V gene has CDR1 SGHDT and CDR2 YYEEEE. This CDR3 is built from 15 residues. Losses at the gene ends were 0 bases for V and 5 bases for J; bases not matched to a gene: 5. CDR3: CASSLDRGVQDTQYF. As DNA, the CDR3 is TGTGCCAGCAGCTTGGACAGGGGGGTTCAAGATACGCAGTATTTT.

This rearrangement joins TRBV18 to TRBJ1-2; D remains ambiguous. The CDR3 spans 14 residues. Germline V gene lookup returns CDR1 KGHSH and CDR2 LQKENI. V lost 0 bases and J lost 5, with 10 bases in between. The CDR3 DNA sequence: TGTGCCAGCTCACCACCGGCACAGTTTTATGGCTACACCTTC. It encodes CASSPPAQFYGYTF.